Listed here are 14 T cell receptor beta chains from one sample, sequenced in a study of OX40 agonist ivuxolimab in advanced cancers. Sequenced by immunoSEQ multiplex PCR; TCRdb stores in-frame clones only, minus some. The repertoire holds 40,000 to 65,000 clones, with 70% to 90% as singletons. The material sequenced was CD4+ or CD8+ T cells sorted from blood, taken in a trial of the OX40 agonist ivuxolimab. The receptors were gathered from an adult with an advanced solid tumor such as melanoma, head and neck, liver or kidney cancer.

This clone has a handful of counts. The DNA for the CDR3 is TGTGCCAGTCTAAAGGGACAGGGGATAACGGGGACTGAAGCTTTCTTT. Translated: CASLKGQGITGTEAFF. The genes are TRBV19 and TRBJ1-1, with 10 bases lining up with TRBD1. After removal of 8 bases from V and 5 bases from J, the junction contained 14 bases not matched to a gene. The CDR3 extends over 16 amino acids. Per the germline V gene, CDR1 is LNHDA and CDR2 is SQIVND (reference sequence).

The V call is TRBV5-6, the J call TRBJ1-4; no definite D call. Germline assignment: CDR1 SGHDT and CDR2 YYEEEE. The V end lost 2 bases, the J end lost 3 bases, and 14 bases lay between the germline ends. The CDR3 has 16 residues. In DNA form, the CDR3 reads TGTGCCAGCAGCTTTAGAGGGAGCAAGGCTAATGAAAAACTGTTTTTT. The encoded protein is CASSFRGSKANEKLFF.

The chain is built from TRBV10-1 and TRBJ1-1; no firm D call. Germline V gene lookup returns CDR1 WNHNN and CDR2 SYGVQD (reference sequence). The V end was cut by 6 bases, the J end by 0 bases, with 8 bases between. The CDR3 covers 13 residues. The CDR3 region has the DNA TGCGCCAGCAGGGACGGAATGAACACTGAAGCTTTCTTT. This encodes CASRDGMNTEAFF.

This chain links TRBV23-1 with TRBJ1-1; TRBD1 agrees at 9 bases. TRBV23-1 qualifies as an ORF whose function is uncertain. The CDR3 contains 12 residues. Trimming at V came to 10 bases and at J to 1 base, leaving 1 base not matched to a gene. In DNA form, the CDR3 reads TGCGCCAAGGGACAGGGGAACACTGAAGCTTTCTTT. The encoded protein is CAKGQGNTEAFF.

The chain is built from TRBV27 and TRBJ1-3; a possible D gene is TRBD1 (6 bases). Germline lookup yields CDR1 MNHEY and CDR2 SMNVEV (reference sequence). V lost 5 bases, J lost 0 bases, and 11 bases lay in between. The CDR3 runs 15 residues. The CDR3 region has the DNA TGTGCCAGCAGTCGGGACAATCTCTCTGGAAACACCATATATTTT. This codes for CASSRDNLSGNTIYF.

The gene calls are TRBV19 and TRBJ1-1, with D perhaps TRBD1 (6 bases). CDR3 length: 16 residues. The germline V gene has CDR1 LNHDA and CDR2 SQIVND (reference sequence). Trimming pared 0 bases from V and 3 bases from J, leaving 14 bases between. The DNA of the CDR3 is TGTGCCAGTAGTATAGATTCAACGGGGGCGTACACTGAAGCTTTCTTT. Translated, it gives CASSIDSTGAYTEAFF.

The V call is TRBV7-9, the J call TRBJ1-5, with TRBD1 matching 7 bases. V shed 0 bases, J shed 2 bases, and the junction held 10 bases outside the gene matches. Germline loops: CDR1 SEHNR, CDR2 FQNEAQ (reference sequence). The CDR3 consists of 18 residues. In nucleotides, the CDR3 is TGTGCCAGCAGCTTAGCGACCTACGCTGGACAGGGCAATCAGCCCCAGCATTTT. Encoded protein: CASSLATYAGQGNQPQHF.

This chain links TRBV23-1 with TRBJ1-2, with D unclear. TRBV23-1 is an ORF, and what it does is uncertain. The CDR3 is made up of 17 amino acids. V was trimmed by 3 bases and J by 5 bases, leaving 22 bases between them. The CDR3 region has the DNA TGCGCCAGCAGTCAGTTCACCAACTACGTCCTCCCGTATGGCTACACCTTC. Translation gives CASSQFTNYVLPYGYTF.

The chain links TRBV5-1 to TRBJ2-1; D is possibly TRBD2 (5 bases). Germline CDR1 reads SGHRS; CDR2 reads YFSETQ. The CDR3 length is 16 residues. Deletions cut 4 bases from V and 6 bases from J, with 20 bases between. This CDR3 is CASSRAAGPPGNEQFF. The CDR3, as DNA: TGCGCCAGCAGCCGGGCGGCGGGTCCACCGGGCAATGAGCAGTTCTTC.

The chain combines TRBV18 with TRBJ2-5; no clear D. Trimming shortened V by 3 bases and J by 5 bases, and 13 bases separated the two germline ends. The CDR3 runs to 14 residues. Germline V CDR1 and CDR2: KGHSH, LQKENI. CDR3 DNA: TGTGCCAGCTCACCCCCCAGCGTGAGGGAGACCCAGTACTTC. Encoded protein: CASSPPSVRETQYF. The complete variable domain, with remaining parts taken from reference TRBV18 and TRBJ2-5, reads NAGVMQNPRHLVRRRGQEARLRCSPMKGHSHVYWYRQLPEEGLKFMVYLQKENIIDESGMPKERFSAEFPKEGPSILRIQQVVRGDSAAYFCASSPPSVRETQYFGPGTRLLVL.

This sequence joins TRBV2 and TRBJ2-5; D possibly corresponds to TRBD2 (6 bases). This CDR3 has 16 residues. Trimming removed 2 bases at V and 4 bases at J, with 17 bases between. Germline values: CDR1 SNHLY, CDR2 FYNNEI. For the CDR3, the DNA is TGTGCCAGCAGTGAACGTATAGCGGAGGGGCCAGAGACCCAGTACTTC. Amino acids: CASSERIAEGPETQYF.

The chain's CDR3 is CASSQVAKLGGTDTQYF. The CDR3 DNA reads TGCGCCAGCAGCCAAGTCGCAAAATTGGGGGGCACAGATACGCAGTATTTT. V usage is TRBV4-1 and J usage is TRBJ2-3, with D perhaps assigned TRBD1 or TRBD2 (5 bases each). Germline values: CDR1 MGHRA, CDR2 YSYEKL. The V end lost 1 base, the J end lost 1 base, and 15 bases lay between the germline ends. There are 17 residues in the CDR3.

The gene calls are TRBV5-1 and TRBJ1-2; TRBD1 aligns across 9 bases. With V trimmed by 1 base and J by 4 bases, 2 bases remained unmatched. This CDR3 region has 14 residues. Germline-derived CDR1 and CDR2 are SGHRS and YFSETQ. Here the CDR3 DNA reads TGCGCCAGCAGCTTGTCGGACAGGGGCTATGGCTACACCTTC. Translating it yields CASSLSDRGYGYTF.

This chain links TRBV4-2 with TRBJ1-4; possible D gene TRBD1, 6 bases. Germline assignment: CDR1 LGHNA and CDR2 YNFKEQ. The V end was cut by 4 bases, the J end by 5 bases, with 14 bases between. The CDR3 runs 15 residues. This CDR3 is CASSPLGGANEKLFF. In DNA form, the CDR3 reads TGTGCCAGCAGCCCCTTGGGGGGGGCCAATGAAAAACTGTTTTTT.